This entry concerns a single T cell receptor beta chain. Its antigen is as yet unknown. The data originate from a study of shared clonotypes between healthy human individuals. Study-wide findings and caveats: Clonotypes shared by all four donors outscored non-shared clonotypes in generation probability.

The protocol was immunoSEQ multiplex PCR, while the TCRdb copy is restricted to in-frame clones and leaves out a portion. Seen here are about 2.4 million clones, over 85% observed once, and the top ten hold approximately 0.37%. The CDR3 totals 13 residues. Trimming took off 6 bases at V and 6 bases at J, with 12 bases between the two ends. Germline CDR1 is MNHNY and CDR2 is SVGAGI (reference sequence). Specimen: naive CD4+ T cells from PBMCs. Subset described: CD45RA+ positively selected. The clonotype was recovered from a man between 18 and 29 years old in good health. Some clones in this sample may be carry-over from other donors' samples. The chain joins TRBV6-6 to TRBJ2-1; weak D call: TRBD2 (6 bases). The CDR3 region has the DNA TGTGCCAGCAGCCACCGTAGCGGCAATGAGCAGTTCTTC. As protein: CASSHRSGNEQFF.